A single sample gave rise to the 32 T cell receptor beta chains below, sequenced in a study of blood T cells in healthy people across ages. With a J-beta primer mix and a sample-barcoded 5' primer, a second PCR ran about 7 to 12 cycles. TCRdb processed the 5' RACE reads anew with MiXCR; each CDR3 protein has one entry. This table holds over 1,300,000 distinct CDR3 sequences, approximately 59% found once. Sequencing was carried out using blood. The receptors come from a man younger than 30 in good health.

J is TRBJ1-5 and V is TRBV20-1, with a weak D call TRBD1 (5 bases). Germline CDR1 and CDR2: DFQATT and SNEGSKA (reference sequence). Between the trimmed V and J ends, which lost 6 bases and 5 bases, there was a span of 17 bases. The CDR3 totals 14 residues. The CDR3 DNA is TGCAGTGCCAGAAACCCAGGGTCGGATCAGCCCCAGCATTTT. It specifies CSARNPGSDQPQHF.

In DNA, the CDR3 is TGTGCCATCAGTGGTGGAGGGGGCACTGAAGCTTTCTTT. Residues: CAISGGGGTEAFF. The J gene is TRBJ1-1, the V gene TRBV10-3; tentative D call: TRBD1 (6 bases). The CDR3 length is 13 residues. Trimming shortened V by 4 bases and J by 4 bases, and 10 bases separated the two germline ends. Germline V gene lookup returns CDR1 ENHRY and CDR2 SYGVKD.

V usage is TRBV25-1 and J usage is TRBJ2-7; 8 positions match TRBD1. The DNA matches TRBJ2-5 better at its end, which makes the J call doubtful. This CDR3 is 14 amino acids long. Germline CDR1 MGHDK, CDR2 SYGVNS. The CDR3: CASSFGRGLETQYF. CDR3 DNA: TGTGCCAGCAGTTTTGGCAGGGGGCTGGAGACCCAGTACTTC.

This clonotype was counted between two and nine times. The chain has TRBV20-1 and TRBJ1-4; unclear D gene. Germline assignment: CDR1 DFQATT and CDR2 SNEGSKA (reference sequence). Trimming shortened V by 0 bases and J by 6 bases, and 14 bases separated the two germline ends. CDR3 length: 15 amino acids. The CDR3 here is CSARDVKIADEKLFF. The CDR3 coding sequence is TGCAGTGCTAGAGATGTTAAGATCGCAGATGAAAAACTGTTTTTT.

This chain joins TRBV5-1 and TRBJ2-1; TRBD1 might be the D (5 bases). Germline V CDR1 and CDR2: SGHRS, YFSETQ. Trimming stripped 2 bases from V and 4 bases from J, with 10 bases between. The CDR3 length is 14 residues. In DNA form, the CDR3 reads TGCGCCAGCAGCTTTCGCAGGGAATACAATGAGCAGTTCTTC. Amino acids: CASSFRREYNEQFF.

In this sample, this clonotype turned up many times. This chain uses TRBV29-1 with TRBJ2-4; D might be TRBD2 (5 bases). Germline CDR1 reads SQVTM; CDR2 reads ANQGSEA. This CDR3 region has 12 residues. Trimming took off 4 bases at V and 4 bases at J, with 8 bases between the two ends. CDR3 DNA: TGCAGCGTTGGTGGCGGGAAAAACATTCAGTACTTC. Translating gives CSVGGGKNIQYF.

J is TRBJ2-5 and V is TRBV20-1; maybe TRBD2 (5 bases). This CDR3 is built from 13 residues. Trimming took 3 bases from V and 7 from J, leaving 15 bases between them. Germline CDR1 DFQATT, CDR2 SNEGSKA (reference sequence). The CDR3 protein is CSASDPGRGTQYF. In nucleotides, the CDR3 is TGCAGTGCTAGTGATCCCGGTCGGGGGACCCAGTACTTC.

The rearrangement uses TRBV18 and TRBJ2-7, with D possibly being TRBD1 or TRBD2 (5 bases each). The CDR3 spans 15 residues. The germline V gene has CDR1 KGHSH and CDR2 LQKENI. The V gene lost 2 bases and the J gene lost 2 bases, with 13 bases spanning the gap. This CDR3 reads CASSPSQGSAYEQYF. DNA of the CDR3: TGTGCCAGCTCACCATCCCAGGGTAGCGCCTACGAGCAGTACTTC.

The chain combines TRBV10-3 with TRBJ2-5, with a weak D call TRBD1 (6 bases). CDR1 is ENHRY, CDR2 SYGVKD, per germline. This CDR3 is 14 amino acids long. Between the trimmed V and J ends, which lost 3 bases and 5 bases, there was a span of 13 bases. The CDR3: CAISERQARETQYF. The CDR3, as DNA: TGTGCCATCAGTGAACGACAGGCCCGGGAGACCCAGTACTTC.

This clonotype was counted once. The V gene is TRBV6-2 or TRBV6-3, the J gene TRBJ1-5, with 11 bases lining up with TRBD1. The CDR3 sequence is 15 residues long. Per germline, CDR1 MNHEY and CDR2 SVGEGT. Trimming cost V 8 bases and J 4 bases; bases outside gene matches: 7. CDR3 in amino acids: CASGYGTGGNQPQHF. CDR3 nucleotides: TGTGCCAGCGGCTACGGGACAGGGGGGAATCAGCCCCAGCATTTT.

This clonotype was counted between two and nine times. This chain connects TRBV12-5 to TRBJ2-1; 8 bases agree with TRBD2. CDR3 length: 16 residues. Germline-derived CDR1 and CDR2 are LGHNT and FRNRAP. With 0 bases clipped from V and 7 bases from J, the junction kept 8 bases outside the gene matches. The chain's CDR3 is CASGLVGGGRRNEQFF. Written as DNA, the CDR3 is TGTGCTAGTGGTTTGGTCGGGGGCGGGAGGAGGAATGAGCAGTTCTTC.

The CDR3, as DNA: TGTGCCAGCAGACGTGGGGGTGCTGGGGCCAACGTCCTGACTTTC. This encodes CASRRGGAGANVLTF. This rearrangement joins TRBV7-9 to TRBJ2-6; D tentatively reads TRBD1 or TRBD2 (5 bases each). V was clipped by 6 bases and J by 2 bases, with 11 bases between them. Germline V lookup: CDR1 SEHNR, CDR2 FQNEAQ (reference sequence). There are 15 residues in the CDR3.

The J gene is TRBJ2-7, the V gene TRBV12-3 or TRBV12-4; D may be TRBD1 (6 bases). The CDR3 sequence is 14 residues long. V lost 3 bases and J 0 bases, leaving 9 bases between the germline ends. In DNA, the CDR3 is TGTGCCAGCAGTTTCGGACAGACCTCCTACGAGCAGTACTTC. Translation gives CASSFGQTSYEQYF.

This clonotype was observed a few times. The rearrangement links TRBV5-1 to TRBJ1-2; 8 bases are a match to TRBD1. Germline trimming cut 0 bases from V and 6 bases from J; bases unmatched to any gene: 7. The CDR3 runs to 15 residues. From germline, CDR1 is SGHRS and CDR2 YFSETQ. The CDR3 region is CASSLETGVRNGYTF. Written as DNA, the CDR3 is TGCGCCAGCAGCTTGGAGACAGGGGTGAGGAATGGCTACACCTTC. The variable domain in full, completed from reference TRBV5-1 and TRBJ1-2, reads KAGVTQTPRYLIKTRGQQVTLSCSPISGHRSVSWYQQTPGQGLQFLFEYFSETQRNKGNFPGRFSGRQFSNSRSEMNVSTLELGDSALYLCASSLETGVRNGYTFGSGTRLTVV.

The rearrangement links TRBV11-2 to TRBJ2-1; D gene uncertain. The J call could be wrong; TRBJ2-7 is a better fit for the DNA end. CDR1 SGHAT and CDR2 FQNNGV come from the germline V gene. This CDR3 comprises 12 residues. The CDR3 DNA follows: TGTGCCAGCAGCTTTGCGATTAATGAGCAGTACTTC. Amino acid sequence: CASSFAINEQYF.

V is TRBV4-1 and J is TRBJ1-5; possible D gene TRBD1, 6 bases. The CDR3 consists of 18 residues. Germline V gives CDR1 MGHRA, CDR2 YSYEKL. V lost 0 bases and J 5 bases, leaving 20 bases between the germline ends. The CDR3 spells CASSQDGRGAGVDQPQHF. The CDR3 region has the DNA TGCGCCAGCAGCCAAGATGGACGAGGTGCAGGGGTTGATCAGCCCCAGCATTTT.

V and J are TRBV4-3 and TRBJ2-7; possibly TRBD2 for D (6 bases). This CDR3 has 15 residues. Germline CDR1 reads LGHNA; CDR2 reads YSLEER. V was trimmed by 1 base and J by 0 bases, leaving 10 bases between them. The CDR3 region is CASSQGRDASYEQYF. The CDR3 DNA reads as TGCGCCAGCAGCCAAGGGCGGGATGCCTCCTACGAGCAGTACTTC.

The chain combines TRBV28 with TRBJ1-5; the D gene is possibly TRBD1 (6 bases). Looked up from germline, CDR1 is MDHEN and CDR2 is SYDVKM. The CDR3 is made up of 13 amino acids. The V end lost 5 bases, the J end lost 9 bases, and 14 bases lay between the germline ends. Written as DNA, the CDR3 is TGTGCCAGCAGTATGGGGGCGTTATCGCCCCAGCATTTT. Amino acid sequence: CASSMGALSPQHF.

The chain links TRBV11-2 to TRBJ2-3; 7 positions match TRBD1. Losses at the gene ends were 4 bases for V and 3 bases for J; bases not matched to a gene: 7. The CDR3 has 15 residues. Germline CDR1 SGHAT, CDR2 FQNNGV. The DNA for the CDR3 is TGTGCCAGCAGCTCGCCGGGACAGAGGACAGATACGCAGTATTTT. The encoded protein is CASSSPGQRTDTQYF.

The rearrangement links TRBV28 to TRBJ1-1; D possibly corresponds to TRBD1 (5 bases). CDR1 and CDR2 from the germline V gene are MDHEN and SYDVKM. The CDR3 is 16 amino acids. V lost 5 bases and J 0 bases, leaving 16 bases between the germline ends. CDR3 bases: TGTGCCAGCAGTCCCTCTCCGGGGCCCATGAACACTGAAGCTTTCTTT. It is translated as CASSPSPGPMNTEAFF.

The sample holds one count of this clonotype. The V and J genes are TRBV7-7 and TRBJ2-3; 8 bases match TRBD1. CDR3 size: 18 residues. J gave up 1 base and V 7 bases, and 16 bases lay outside the gene matches. Germline CDR1 reads SSHAT; CDR2 reads FNYEAQ (reference sequence). CDR3 in DNA: TGTGCCAGCAAGCTTTGGGATCGGACAGGGACCCGCACAGATACGCAGTATTTT. It encodes CASKLWDRTGTRTDTQYF.

This clonotype was detected only a few times. V is TRBV29-1 and J is TRBJ2-7, with D tentatively TRBD1 (5 bases). The CDR3 contains 15 residues. The V and J ends lost 5 bases and 2 bases respectively, with 19 bases between them. Germline CDR1 SQVTM, CDR2 ANQGSEA. This chain's CDR3 is CSVQLTDEVTYEQYF. CDR3 nucleotides: TGCAGCGTTCAACTGACAGATGAAGTCACCTACGAGCAGTACTTC.

This clonotype appeared a few times. The chain combines TRBV20-1 with TRBJ2-7, with D tentatively TRBD1 (6 bases). Deletions cut 0 bases from V and 5 bases from J, with 23 bases between. Germline assignment: CDR1 DFQATT and CDR2 SNEGSKA (reference sequence). The CDR3 is 17 residues long. CDR3 protein: CSARETYTSRGYNEQYF. The DNA of the CDR3 is TGCAGTGCTAGAGAGACCTACACCTCCAGGGGTTACAACGAGCAGTACTTC.

The chain couples TRBV7-9 to TRBJ2-1, with TRBD2 as a possible D gene (6 bases). This CDR3 spans 15 amino acids. V dropped 5 bases and J dropped 3 bases, with 14 bases sitting between them. Per germline, CDR1 SEHNR and CDR2 FQNEAQ (reference sequence). The CDR3 here is CASSPGLGGYNEQFF. For the CDR3, the DNA is TGTGCCAGCAGCCCCGGCCTCGGGGGCTACAATGAGCAGTTCTTC.

The chain uses TRBV21-1 and TRBJ2-1; the table assigns TRBD1, which was not confirmed against the DNA. TRBV21-1 is an annotated pseudogene. The CDR3 length is 12 residues. In DNA, the CDR3 is TGTGCCAGCAGCGACCGACAGGACGTTCGGTTCTTC. Protein sequence: CASSDRQDVRFF.

The chain uses TRBV2 and TRBJ2-3; D not certain. In germline, CDR1 is SNHLY, CDR2 FYNNEI. The CDR3 length is 15 residues. Trimming cost V 3 bases and J 2 bases, with 12 bases left between them. The CDR3 bases are TGTGCCAGCAGTGACTCAAACGGATTCACAGATACGCAGTATTTT. Amino acid sequence: CASSDSNGFTDTQYF.

The rearrangement joins TRBV7-6 to TRBJ2-4; D gene ambiguous. The DNA end lines up better with TRBJ2-5; the J call may be wrong. CDR1 is SGHVS, CDR2 FNYEAQ, per germline. The CDR3 contains 14 residues. CDR3 nucleotide sequence: TGTGCCAGCAGCTTACCAGCGCAGCAAGAGACCCAGTACTTC. Translation gives CASSLPAQQETQYF.

The V call is TRBV30, the J call TRBJ2-2; D assignment may be TRBD1 or TRBD2 (6 bases each). The germline CDR1 and CDR2 sequences are GTSNPN and SVGIG (reference sequence). V lost 3 bases to trimming and J lost 3 bases, with 11 bases between them. The CDR3 covers 14 residues. The CDR3 coding sequence is TGTGCCTGGAGGAGGAGGGGGTACACCGGGGAGCTGTTTTTT. Translated: CAWRRRGYTGELFF.

This chain links TRBV4-1 with TRBJ2-1; 7 bases map to TRBD1. The CDR3 covers 17 residues. Germline CDR1 and CDR2: MGHRA and YSYEKL. Trimming removed 4 bases from V and 2 bases from J; junction bases left unmatched: 11. This CDR3 reads CASSPFWDSLTYNEQFF. In DNA, the CDR3 is TGCGCCAGCAGCCCCTTTTGGGACAGTCTGACCTACAATGAGCAGTTCTTC.

The chain employs TRBV6-5 and TRBJ2-1; D perhaps matches TRBD2 (7 bases). The ends were cut back, 6 bases at V and 7 bases at J, with 16 bases in the middle. Looked up from germline, CDR1 is MNHEY and CDR2 is SVGAGI. This CDR3 is 14 amino acids long. CDR3 DNA sequence: TGTGCCAGCAGGGGGGGGGCTTCTTTAAATGAGCAGTTCTTC. Translating it yields CASRGGASLNEQFF.

This chain joins TRBV20-1 and TRBJ2-7, with D perhaps TRBD1 (6 bases). Trimming stripped 0 bases from V and 2 bases from J, with 14 bases between. Germline CDR1 DFQATT, CDR2 SNEGSKA (reference sequence). The CDR3 is made up of 15 amino acids. CDR3 sequence reads: CSARDLSGAAYEQYF. The CDR3 DNA reads as TGCAGTGCTAGAGATTTGTCAGGGGCGGCCTACGAGCAGTACTTC.

The J gene is TRBJ2-4, the V gene TRBV20-1; 12 bases map to TRBD2. The end of the DNA is better explained by TRBJ2-7, so the J call may be wrong. The V gene's germline CDR1 is DFQATT and CDR2 SNEGSKA (reference sequence). This CDR3 is 15 amino acids long. CDR3 sequence (DNA): TGCAGTGCCGTCTACTCTAGCGGGAGGGCTTACGAGCAGTACTTC. This encodes CSAVYSSGRAYEQYF.